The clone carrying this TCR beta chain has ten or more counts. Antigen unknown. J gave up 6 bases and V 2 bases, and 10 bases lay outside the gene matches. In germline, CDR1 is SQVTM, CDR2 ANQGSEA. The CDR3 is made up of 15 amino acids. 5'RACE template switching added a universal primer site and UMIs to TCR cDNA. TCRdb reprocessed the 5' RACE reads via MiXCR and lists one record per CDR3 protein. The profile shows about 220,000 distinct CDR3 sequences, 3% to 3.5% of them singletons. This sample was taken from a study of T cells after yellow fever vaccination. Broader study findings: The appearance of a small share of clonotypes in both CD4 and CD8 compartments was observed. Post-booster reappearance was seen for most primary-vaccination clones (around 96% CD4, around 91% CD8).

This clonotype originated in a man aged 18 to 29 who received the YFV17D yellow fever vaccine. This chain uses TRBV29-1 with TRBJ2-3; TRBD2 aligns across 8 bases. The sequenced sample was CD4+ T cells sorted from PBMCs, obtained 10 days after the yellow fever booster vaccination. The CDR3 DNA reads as TGCAGCGTTGAAAGGGCCGGGGGGGCATCTGATACGCAGTATTTT. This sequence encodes CSVERAGGASDTQYF.